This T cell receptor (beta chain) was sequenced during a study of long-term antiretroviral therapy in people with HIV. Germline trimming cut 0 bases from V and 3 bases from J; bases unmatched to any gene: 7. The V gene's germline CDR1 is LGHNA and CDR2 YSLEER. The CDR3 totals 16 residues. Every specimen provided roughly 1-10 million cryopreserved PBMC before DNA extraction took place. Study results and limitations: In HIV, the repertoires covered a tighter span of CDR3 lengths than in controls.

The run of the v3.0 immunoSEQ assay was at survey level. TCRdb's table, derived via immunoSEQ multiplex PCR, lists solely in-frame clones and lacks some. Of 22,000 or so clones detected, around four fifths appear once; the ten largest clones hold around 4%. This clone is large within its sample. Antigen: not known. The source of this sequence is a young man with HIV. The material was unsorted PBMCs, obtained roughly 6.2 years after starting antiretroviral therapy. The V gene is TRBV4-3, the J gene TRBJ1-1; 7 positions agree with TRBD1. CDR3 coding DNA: TGCGCCAGCAGCCAAGACCTACAGGGGTATTACACTGAAGCTTTCTTT. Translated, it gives CASSQDLQGYYTEAFF.